These T cell receptor beta chains were read from a single sample in a study of shared clonotypes between healthy human individuals. The table came from immunoSEQ multiplex PCR; TCRdb's copy has only in-frame clones and leaves some out. This repertoire shows 1,100,000 or so clones, around 82% found once; its top ten account for about 0.52%. The sample taken for sequencing was memory CD4+ T cells from PBMCs. The source of these receptors is a man aged 18 to 29 in good health. Some clones in this sample may be carry-over from other donors' samples. Each CDR3 is given with its conserved first and last residue. A D gene is named only where the DNA matches it firmly. Expanded clones are given a class, and other clones once, few, many or no size at all.

d_call j_call clone_size v_call cdr3_nt cdr3_aa
- TRBJ1-4 once TRBV5-8 TGTGCCAGCAGCCCTATCGGGGCTAATGAAAAACTGTTTTTT CASSPIGANEKLFF
TRBD1 TRBJ1-2 - TRBV9 TGTGCCAGCAGCGTAGCTGGTGTCAGGGGGCGGGATGGCTACACCTTC CASSVAGVRGRDGYTF
- TRBJ1-2 - TRBV9 TGTGCCAGCAGCGTAGAGTTGGGTCCCTATGGCTACACCTTC CASSVELGPYGYTF
- TRBJ1-1 - TRBV5-1 TGCGCCAGCAGCTTGGACCTTTACCGTGAAGCTTTCTTT CASSLDLYREAFF
- TRBJ2-3 - TRBV9 TGTGCCAGCAGCGTAGTCGCTAGCAGATTGACAGATACGCAGTATTTT CASSVVASRLTDTQYF
TRBD2 TRBJ2-5 - TRBV27 TGTGCCAGCAGTCCCTGGGCGGGGGACTTCCAAGAGACCCAGTACTTC CASSPWAGDFQETQYF
TRBD2 TRBJ2-1 few TRBV9 TGTGCCAGCAGCTCCTTTCAAAGCGGGCGGGGGGACCACAATGAGCAGTTCTTC CASSSFQSGRGDHNEQFF
- TRBJ1-5 many TRBV10-2 TGCGCCAGCAGTGAGCAGGGCAATCAGCCCCAGCATTTT CASSEQGNQPQHF
- TRBJ1-2 - TRBV18 TGTGCCAGCTCACCACCGACAAGAGCTAACTATGGCTACACCTTC CASSPPTRANYGYTF
- TRBJ1-2 - TRBV6-5 TGTGCCAGCTTGGACAGCCTGAACTATGGCTACACCTTC CASLDSLNYGYTF
TRBD2 TRBJ2-7 - TRBV6-5 TGTGCCAGCAGTAAGGGACTAGCGGGTTACGAGCAGTACTTC CASSKGLAGYEQYF
- TRBJ1-2 few TRBV7-8 TGTGCCAGCAGCACCCTGGCCTCGTTCTACGGCTACACCTTC CASSTLASFYGYTF
- TRBJ1-2 - TRBV5-4 TGTGCCAGCAGCTTTGTTCTGAACCCCGGTTACACCTTC CASSFVLNPGYTF
TRBD1 TRBJ1-1 - TRBV4-3 TGCGCCAGCAGCCAGGGACAGGGGGCCCTAACGGCGGACACTGAAGCTTTCTTT CASSQGQGALTADTEAFF
- TRBJ2-7 few TRBV5-1 TGCGCCAGCAGCCCGTCTTTCGTCAACGAGCAGTACTTC CASSPSFVNEQYF
- TRBJ2-5 - TRBV10-3 TGTGCCATCAGTGATCCGACCCTAGGACGTAAAGAGACCCAGTACTTC CAISDPTLGRKETQYF
- TRBJ2-7 - TRBV28 TGTGCCAGCAGTTCCGTGGGGGCGATGTCCTACGAGCAGTACTTC CASSSVGAMSYEQYF
- TRBJ2-1 - TRBV5-4 TGTGCCAGCAGCTTGGCAGCGGACTCCTATTCCTACAATGAGCAGTTCTTC CASSLAADSYSYNEQFF
TRBD1 TRBJ2-2 - TRBV5-6 TGTGCCAGCAACAAATACAGGGGTACCGGGGAGCTGTTTTTT CASNKYRGTGELFF
- TRBJ1-3 - TRBV28 TGTGCCAGCAGTTTTGCAGGTGCCCCCAGAAACACCATATATTTT CASSFAGAPRNTIYF
- TRBJ2-5 once TRBV7-9 TGTGCCAGCAGCTTTTATGGGGGGCGGGAGACCCAGTACTTC CASSFYGGRETQYF
- TRBJ2-5 - TRBV2 TGTGCCAGCAGTGAACAGGGTGGATCGTCCCAGTACTTC CASSEQGGSSQYF